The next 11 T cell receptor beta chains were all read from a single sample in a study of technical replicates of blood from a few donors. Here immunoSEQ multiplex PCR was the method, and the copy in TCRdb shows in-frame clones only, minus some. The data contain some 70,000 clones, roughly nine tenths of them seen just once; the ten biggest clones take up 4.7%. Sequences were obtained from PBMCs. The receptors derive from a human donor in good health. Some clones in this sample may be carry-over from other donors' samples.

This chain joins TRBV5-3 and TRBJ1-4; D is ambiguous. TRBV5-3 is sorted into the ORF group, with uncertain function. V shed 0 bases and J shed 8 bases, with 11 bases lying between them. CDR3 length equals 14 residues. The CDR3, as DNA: TGTGCCAGAAGCTTGGACAGATCGGAAGAAAAACTGTTTTTT. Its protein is CARSLDRSEEKLFF.

CDR3 residues: CASSPVTGTSGNTIYF. As DNA, the CDR3 is TGTGCCAGCAGTCCCGTGACAGGGACTTCTGGAAACACCATATATTTT. The chain joins TRBV6-6 to TRBJ1-3; 7 bases line up with TRBD1. V shed 5 bases and J 1 base; nucleotides not matched to a gene: 8. This CDR3 has 16 residues. The germline CDR1 and CDR2 sequences are MNHNY and SVGAGI (reference sequence).

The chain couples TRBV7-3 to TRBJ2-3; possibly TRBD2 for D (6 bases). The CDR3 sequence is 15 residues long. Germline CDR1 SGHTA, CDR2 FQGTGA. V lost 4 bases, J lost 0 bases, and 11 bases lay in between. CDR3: CASSSAGYSTDTQYF. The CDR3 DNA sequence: TGTGCCAGCAGCTCCGCGGGGTACAGCACAGATACGCAGTATTTT.

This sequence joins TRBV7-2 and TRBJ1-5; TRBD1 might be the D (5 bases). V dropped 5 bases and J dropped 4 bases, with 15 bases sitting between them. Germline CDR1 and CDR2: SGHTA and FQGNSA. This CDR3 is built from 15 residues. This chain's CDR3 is CASSQGGLRNQPQHF. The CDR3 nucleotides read TGTGCCAGCAGCCAGGGAGGTCTCCGGAATCAGCCCCAGCATTTT.

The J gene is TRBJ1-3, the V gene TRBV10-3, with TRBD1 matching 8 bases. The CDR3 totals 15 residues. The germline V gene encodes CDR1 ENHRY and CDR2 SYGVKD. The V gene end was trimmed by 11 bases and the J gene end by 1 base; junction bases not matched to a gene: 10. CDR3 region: CAARAGQESGNTIYF. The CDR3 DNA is TGTGCCGCTCGGGCGGGACAGGAATCTGGAAACACCATATATTTT.

CDR3 DNA: TGTGCCAGTAGTGCTCCCTCGGGGGGGAACACTGAAGCTTTCTTT. As protein: CASSAPSGGNTEAFF. J is TRBJ1-1 and V is TRBV19, with D possibly TRBD1 on 5 matching bases. Per germline, CDR1 LNHDA and CDR2 SQIVND (reference sequence). The CDR3 extends over 15 amino acids. Trimming removed 5 bases at V and 1 base at J, with 14 bases between.

The CDR3 sequence is CASSFPGQGNEQFF. CDR3 coding DNA: TGTGCCAGCAGCTTCCCGGGGCAGGGGAATGAGCAGTTCTTC. V gene TRBV7-3 combines with J gene TRBJ2-1, with D possibly TRBD1 on 6 matching bases. V lost 3 bases, J lost 7 bases, and 13 bases lay in between. Looked up from germline, CDR1 is SGHTA and CDR2 is FQGTGA. This CDR3 region has 14 residues.

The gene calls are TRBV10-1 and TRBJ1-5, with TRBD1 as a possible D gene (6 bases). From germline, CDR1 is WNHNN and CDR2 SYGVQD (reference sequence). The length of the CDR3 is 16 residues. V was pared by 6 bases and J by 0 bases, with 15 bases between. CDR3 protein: CASRQGFGDSNQPQHF. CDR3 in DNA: TGCGCCAGCAGACAGGGATTTGGAGATAGCAATCAGCCCCAGCATTTT.

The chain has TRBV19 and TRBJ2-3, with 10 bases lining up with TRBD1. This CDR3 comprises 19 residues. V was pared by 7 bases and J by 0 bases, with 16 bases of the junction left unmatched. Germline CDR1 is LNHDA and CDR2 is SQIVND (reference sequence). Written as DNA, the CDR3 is TGTGCCAGTACTCCGAGGGGGACAGGGGCGATGACTAGCACAGATACGCAGTATTTT. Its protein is CASTPRGTGAMTSTDTQYF.

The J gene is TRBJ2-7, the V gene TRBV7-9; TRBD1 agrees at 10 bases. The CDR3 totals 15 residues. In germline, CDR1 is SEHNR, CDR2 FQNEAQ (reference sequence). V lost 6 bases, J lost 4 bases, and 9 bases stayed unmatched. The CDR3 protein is CASRHRDRGRYEQYF. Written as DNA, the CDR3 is TGTGCCAGCAGACACCGGGACAGGGGTCGGTACGAGCAGTACTTC.

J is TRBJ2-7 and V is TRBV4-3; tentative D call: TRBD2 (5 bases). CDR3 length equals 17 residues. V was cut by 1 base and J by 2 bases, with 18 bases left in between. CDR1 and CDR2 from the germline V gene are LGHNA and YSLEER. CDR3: CASSQGRGGGRPYEQYF. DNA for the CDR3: TGCGCCAGCAGCCAAGGTAGAGGCGGAGGTCGTCCCTACGAGCAGTACTTC.